The 21 T cell receptor beta chains below all came from one sample that was sequenced in a study of CXCR3-negative and CXCR3-positive naive CD8 T cells. Libraries were UMI-labeled 5' RACE TRB cDNA. Each CDR3 protein gets one entry in TCRdb, which reprocessed the 5' RACE reads and gives no DNA. The table for this sample gives 70,000 to 95,000 distinct CDR3 sequences. The specimen sequenced was naive CXCR3- CD8+ T cells from blood. Stated subset: CD45RO-CCR7+CD27+CD95- naive CD8+ T cells lacking CXCR3 (TNR3-). Receptors were obtained from a human donor in good health. Some clones in this sample may be carry-over from other donors' samples.

This sequence joins TRBV28 and TRBJ2-5. This CDR3 comprises 14 residues. Germline lookup yields CDR1 MDHEN and CDR2 SYDVKM. CDR3 in amino acids: CASSGPGFQETQYF.

The chain combines TRBV3-1 with TRBJ2-1; TCRdb returns TRBD2, unconfirmable since there is no DNA. Germline CDR1 is LGHDT and CDR2 is YNNKEL (reference sequence). The CDR3 runs 19 residues. CDR3 loop: CASSTPGLAGASSYNEQFF.

V gene TRBV7-3 combines with J gene TRBJ2-6; TCRdb designates TRBD1, a call that cannot be tested without DNA. The germline CDR1 and CDR2 sequences are SGHTA and FQGTGA. The CDR3 extends over 17 amino acids. The CDR3 here is CASRSTDRPSGANVLTF.

The chain uses TRBV7-2 and TRBJ2-3; the TRBD2 assignment by TCRdb is unverifiable without DNA. The CDR3 spans 15 residues. Germline V CDR1 and CDR2: SGHTA, FQGNSA. This CDR3 is CASSLTSGTADTQYF.

The rearrangement uses TRBV6-5 and TRBJ2-2; checking the TCRdb D call of TRBD2 is not possible without DNA. CDR3 length: 15 residues. Germline CDR1 and CDR2: MNHEY and SVGAGI. The CDR3 spells CASREGLGMTGELFF.

V usage is TRBV25-1 and J usage is TRBJ2-1; TCRdb selects TRBD1, and the lack of DNA leaves this call unchecked. Germline V lookup: CDR1 MGHDK, CDR2 SYGVNS. The CDR3 sequence is 16 residues long. The CDR3 protein is CASSVAGGGRNNEQFF.

J is TRBJ2-1 and V is TRBV7-9; the TCRdb D gene call, TRBD2, has no DNA to confirm it. This CDR3 is 17 amino acids long. The germline V gene encodes CDR1 SEHNR and CDR2 FQNEAQ (reference sequence). The CDR3 loop reads CASSSPGLAGLYNEQFF.

This chain links TRBV13 with TRBJ2-1; the D call of TRBD1 rests on TCRdb alone, since no DNA is present to check it. Germline V gene sequence: CDR1 PRHDT, CDR2 FYEKMQ (reference sequence). This CDR3 contains 13 residues. This CDR3 reads CASSPGGANEQFF.

The chain links TRBV4-1 to TRBJ1-5; TCRdb's D call, TRBD1, is unchecked because there is no DNA. The CDR3 spans 13 residues. The germline V gene has CDR1 MGHRA and CDR2 YSYEKL. This chain's CDR3 is CASSLPSGEPQHF.

The chain joins TRBV29-1 to TRBJ2-2; TCRdb returns TRBD1, unconfirmable since there is no DNA. The CDR3 extends over 13 amino acids. Germline V gene data show CDR1 as SQVTM and CDR2 as ANQGSEA. The CDR3 loop is CSVGTLNTGELFF.

The genes are TRBV15 and TRBJ1-1; the TCRdb D gene call, TRBD1, has no DNA to confirm it. There are 15 residues in the CDR3. In germline, CDR1 is LNHNV, CDR2 YYDKDF (reference sequence). The CDR3 sequence: CATSSHRGSDTEAFF.

The chain has TRBV27 and TRBJ2-4; TCRdb indicates TRBD1, and absent DNA this call remains unverified. From germline, CDR1 is MNHEY and CDR2 SMNVEV (reference sequence). The CDR3 is made up of 13 amino acids. CDR3 residues: CASIGGGKNIQYF.

The rearrangement uses TRBV12-3 or TRBV12-4 and TRBJ2-3; TCRdb proposes TRBD2, but this gene call is untestable without DNA. The CDR3 sequence is 15 residues long. The CDR3 is CASNLSGGSTDTQYF.

The chain joins TRBV29-1 to TRBJ2-5; with no DNA, the TCRdb D assignment of TRBD2 cannot be verified. The CDR3 length is 15 residues. CDR1 and CDR2 from the germline V gene are SQVTM and ANQGSEA. This CDR3 reads CSVEGISGGEETQYF.

The V gene is TRBV28, the J gene TRBJ2-5. This CDR3 has 13 residues. Looked up from germline, CDR1 is MDHEN and CDR2 is SYDVKM. The CDR3 sequence is CASSWGSQETQYF.

This chain uses TRBV7-6 with TRBJ2-1; TCRdb's D gene call, TRBD1, goes unchecked for lack of DNA. Germline lookup yields CDR1 SGHVS and CDR2 FNYEAQ. The CDR3 is 16 amino acids. Here the CDR3 reads CASSLGPGQGTNEQFF.

V and J are TRBV4-3 and TRBJ1-5. This CDR3 contains 13 residues. Germline CDR1 is LGHNA and CDR2 is YSLEER. The CDR3 is CASSQDSGQPQHF.

The rearrangement links TRBV12-3 or TRBV12-4 to TRBJ1-1. The CDR3 spans 13 residues. The CDR3 here is CAIKGEGDSEAFF.

The chain has TRBV28 and TRBJ2-1; checking the TCRdb D call of TRBD2 is not possible without DNA. CDR1 is MDHEN and CDR2 is SYDVKM in the germline V gene. CDR3 length: 17 residues. This CDR3 reads CASRPGTSIGAYNEQFF.

The chain links TRBV6-6 to TRBJ2-7; TCRdb gives TRBD1 as the D gene, but with no DNA this cannot be confirmed. CDR1 and CDR2 from the germline V gene are MNHNY and SVGAGI (reference sequence). The CDR3 extends over 14 amino acids. CDR3 residues: CASSYGGRGDEQYF.

The V gene is TRBV29-1, the J gene TRBJ2-1; TCRdb's assignment of TRBD2 cannot be checked, as there is no DNA. The V gene's germline CDR1 is SQVTM and CDR2 ANQGSEA. This CDR3 is built from 14 residues. The CDR3 is CSVESGLADNEQFF.